The next 22 T cell receptor beta chains were all read from a single sample in a study of cytomegalovirus exposure and HLA in healthy donors. 13 Jbeta primers and 60 Vbeta primers were used for the PCR. The data were produced by immunoSEQ multiplex PCR, yet TCRdb's version contains in-frame clones alone and is incomplete. The listing records 110,000 to 150,000 clones. The sequenced sample consisted of PBMCs. Source of these receptors: a male donor in good health and CMV-seronegative.

The chain has TRBV7-9 and TRBJ2-3, with D possibly TRBD2 on 5 matching bases. The CDR3 has 16 amino acids. Trimming took 4 bases from V and 2 from J, leaving 16 bases between them. Germline assignment: CDR1 SEHNR and CDR2 FQNEAQ (reference sequence). The CDR3: CASSSRSADSTDTQYF. The CDR3 DNA sequence: TGTGCCAGCAGCTCCCGTAGCGCCGATTCCACAGATACGCAGTATTTT.

The chain uses TRBV12-5 and TRBJ1-1, with D uncertain. CDR3 size: 13 residues. The V end lost 2 bases, the J end lost 1 base, and 5 bases lay between the germline ends. The germline V gene has CDR1 LGHNT and CDR2 FRNRAP. This chain's CDR3 is CASGLTPNTEAFF. The CDR3 coding sequence is TGTGCTAGTGGTTTGACTCCGAACACTGAAGCTTTCTTT. The full variable domain, rest sourced from reference TRBV12-5 and TRBJ1-1, is DARVTQTPRHKVTEMGQEVTMRCQPILGHNTVFWYRQTMMQGLELLAYFRNRAPLDDSGMPKDRFSAEMPDATLATLKIQPSEPRDSAVYFCASGLTPNTEAFFGQGTRLTVV.

The genes are TRBV27 and TRBJ1-1; D unclear. The germline V gene encodes CDR1 MNHEY and CDR2 SMNVEV (reference sequence). The CDR3 loop spans 14 amino acids. With 3 bases removed from V and 0 bases from J, the gap between germline ends came to 8 bases. CDR3 DNA sequence: TGTGCCAGCAGTTTTAACAGACTGAACACTGAAGCTTTCTTT. Translating it yields CASSFNRLNTEAFF.

CDR3 amino acids: CASTLRGENTEAFF. The DNA for the CDR3 is TGTGCCAGCACCCTGCGGGGGGAGAACACTGAAGCTTTCTTT. V usage is TRBV6-6 and J usage is TRBJ1-1, with D possibly matching TRBD1 (5 bases). Germline V gives CDR1 MNHNY, CDR2 SVGAGI (reference sequence). Trimming shortened V by 7 bases and J by 1 base, and 13 bases separated the two germline ends. The CDR3 consists of 14 residues.

V gene TRBV14 combines with J gene TRBJ1-1; D gene ambiguous. Germline CDR1 SGHDN, CDR2 FVKESK. This CDR3 is built from 14 residues. Between the trimmed V and J ends, which lost 4 bases and 6 bases, there was a span of 15 bases. The CDR3 DNA is TGTGCCAGCAGCCTCTTCGAGCCCGGGGCTGAAGCTTTCTTT. It encodes CASSLFEPGAEAFF.

The rearrangement joins TRBV5-1 to TRBJ2-5, with D tentatively TRBD2 (6 bases). Germline lookup yields CDR1 SGHRS and CDR2 YFSETQ. The CDR3 is 13 amino acids. The V and J ends lost 2 bases and 6 bases respectively, with 11 bases between them. CDR3 sequence (DNA): TGCGCCAGCAGCTTTGGAGGGCCGAAGACCCAGTACTTC. This translates into CASSFGGPKTQYF.

This chain joins TRBV4-3 and TRBJ2-7; D may be TRBD1 (6 bases). This CDR3 has 14 residues. V gave up 3 bases and J gave up 4 bases, with 13 bases separating them. In germline, CDR1 is LGHNA, CDR2 YSLEER. The CDR3 loop is CASSQSTGRYEQYF. CDR3 DNA: TGCGCCAGCAGCCAGAGTACAGGGCGGTACGAGCAGTACTTC.

The CDR3 loop reads CASSPELGVAGELFF. CDR3 bases: TGTGCCAGCAGCCCTGAGCTAGGTGTGGCCGGGGAGCTGTTTTTT. The chain links TRBV14 to TRBJ2-2; D gene unclear. This CDR3 is 15 amino acids long. Between the trimmed V and J ends, which lost 4 bases and 6 bases, there was a span of 15 bases. Per germline, CDR1 SGHDN and CDR2 FVKESK.

The rearrangement links TRBV6-1 to TRBJ2-7; possible D gene TRBD2, 6 bases. The germline V gene has CDR1 MNHNS and CDR2 SASEGT. V dropped 6 bases and J dropped 1 base, with 16 bases sitting between them. The CDR3 has 15 residues. CDR3 residues: CASSPLALISYEQYF. The CDR3 coding sequence is TGTGCCAGCAGCCCCCTAGCGTTGATATCCTACGAGCAGTACTTC.

This chain uses TRBV6-5 with TRBJ1-4; tentatively, D is TRBD1 (5 bases). Germline V gives CDR1 MNHEY, CDR2 SVGAGI. V dropped 6 bases and J dropped 7 bases, with 15 bases sitting between them. There are 14 residues in the CDR3. CDR3 in amino acids: CASSLGGFGEKLFF. The CDR3 nucleotides read TGTGCCAGCAGCCTCGGGGGATTTGGTGAAAAACTGTTTTTT.

This rearrangement joins TRBV5-1 to TRBJ2-2, with TRBD1 matching over 9 bases. Germline V gives CDR1 SGHRS, CDR2 YFSETQ. V trimming: 4 bases; J trimming: 6 bases; junction bases outside the gene matches: 7. The CDR3 is 15 residues long. The CDR3 sequence: CASSLPRQGAGELFF. In DNA, the CDR3 is TGCGCCAGCAGCCTACCCCGACAGGGGGCCGGGGAGCTGTTTTTT.

The genes are TRBV30 and TRBJ1-2, with D possibly TRBD1 on 5 matching bases. Germline loops: CDR1 GTSNPN, CDR2 SVGIG (reference sequence). V gave up 3 bases and J gave up 2 bases, with 19 bases separating them. The CDR3 spans 16 residues. CDR3 sequence reads: CAWSEGGTWGNYGYTF. In nucleotides, the CDR3 is TGTGCCTGGAGCGAAGGAGGGACTTGGGGAAACTATGGCTACACCTTC.

The CDR3 is CASSGAGREGIEAFF. In DNA form, the CDR3 reads TGTGCCAGCAGTGGTGCTGGCAGGGAAGGTATTGAAGCTTTCTTT. V usage is TRBV6-1 and J usage is TRBJ1-1, with D maybe TRBD1 (5 bases). The CDR3 is 15 residues long. V lost 4 bases and J lost 7, with 19 bases in between. CDR1 MNHNS and CDR2 SASEGT come from the germline V gene.

Worth noting for this clone: This specimen includes other DNA sequences encoding the same CDR3. The J gene is TRBJ1-5, the V gene TRBV4-2, with 10 bases lining up with TRBD1. Germline-derived CDR1 and CDR2 are LGHNA and YNFKEQ. The CDR3 covers 14 residues. The V and J ends lost 4 bases and 5 bases, in that order; junction bases with no gene match: 2. CDR3 loop: CASSPGQGDQPQHF. DNA for the CDR3: TGTGCCAGCAGCCCCGGACAGGGGGATCAGCCCCAGCATTTT.

The rearrangement uses TRBV18 and TRBJ1-1; maybe TRBD1 (6 bases). The germline gives CDR1 KGHSH, CDR2 LQKENI. This CDR3 contains 13 residues. The ends were cut back, 5 bases at V and 5 bases at J, with 12 bases in the middle. The CDR3 DNA reads TGTGCCAGCTCATCAGGGGAAGGGACTGAAGCTTTCTTT. This gives the protein CASSSGEGTEAFF. Looking up the rest from reference TRBV18 and TRBJ1-1 gives the full variable domain: NAGVMQNPRHLVRRRGQEARLRCSPMKGHSHVYWYRQLPEEGLKFMVYLQKENIIDESGMPKERFSAEFPKEGPSILRIQQVVRGDSAAYFCASSSGEGTEAFFGQGTRLTVV.

The genes are TRBV30 and TRBJ1-1; D remains unclear. The germline CDR1 and CDR2 sequences are GTSNPN and SVGIG (reference sequence). V lost 1 base and J 10 bases, leaving 7 bases between the germline ends. The CDR3 runs to 10 residues. CDR3 coding DNA: TGTGCCTGGAGTGCGGGGAGAGCTTTCTTT. Translation: CAWSAGRAFF.

The V gene is TRBV19, the J gene TRBJ1-1, with 8 bases matching TRBD1. With 6 bases clipped from V and 5 bases from J, the junction kept 14 bases outside the gene matches. CDR3 length: 16 residues. Germline V CDR1 and CDR2: LNHDA, SQIVND (reference sequence). CDR3 in amino acids: CASSLTGALGRTEAFF. CDR3 DNA: TGTGCCAGTAGCCTGACAGGGGCCTTGGGAAGAACTGAAGCTTTCTTT. Looking up the rest from reference TRBV19 and TRBJ1-1 gives the full variable domain: DGGITQSPKYLFRKEGQNVTLSCEQNLNHDAMYWYRQDPGQGLRLIYYSQIVNDFQKGDIAEGYSVSREKKESFPLTVTSAQKNPTAFYLCASSLTGALGRTEAFFGQGTRLTVV.

The V call is TRBV7-9, the J call TRBJ2-5; 11 nucleotides agree with TRBD2. CDR1 and CDR2 (germline): SEHNR, FQNEAQ (reference sequence). This CDR3 spans 18 amino acids. V trimming: 4 bases; J trimming: 2 bases; junction bases outside the gene matches: 12. The CDR3 sequence is CASSSTSGGVSGQETQYF. The CDR3 DNA sequence: TGTGCCAGCAGCTCCACTAGCGGGGGCGTCAGTGGACAAGAGACCCAGTACTTC. The whole variable domain, remainder taken from reference TRBV7-9 and TRBJ2-5, is DTGVSQNPRHKITKRGQNVTFRCDPISEHNRLYWYRQTLGQGPEFLTYFQNEAQLEKSRLLSDRFSAERPKGSFSTLEIQRTEQGDSAMYLCASSSTSGGVSGQETQYFGPGTRLLVL.

This rearrangement joins TRBV15 to TRBJ2-3; the D is unclear. V gave up 3 bases and J gave up 1 base, with 11 bases separating them. This CDR3 comprises 15 residues. Germline loops: CDR1 LNHNV, CDR2 YYDKDF (reference sequence). CDR3 in amino acids: CATSRDLAGTDTQYF. DNA of the CDR3: TGTGCCACCAGCAGGGATTTAGCTGGCACAGATACGCAGTATTTT.

The chain recombines TRBV4-2 with TRBJ2-1; no reliable D call. Germline assignment: CDR1 LGHNA and CDR2 YNFKEQ. The V end lost 6 bases, the J end lost 0 bases, and 12 bases lay between the germline ends. CDR3 size: 15 residues. The CDR3 is CASRHEESSYNEQFF. The CDR3 DNA is TGTGCCAGCAGACACGAGGAGAGCTCCTACAATGAGCAGTTCTTC.

The V and J genes are TRBV7-9 and TRBJ2-1; 7 positions agree with TRBD2. With 5 bases clipped from V and 5 bases from J, the junction kept 15 bases outside the gene matches. CDR1 and CDR2 from the germline V gene are SEHNR and FQNEAQ (reference sequence). CDR3 size: 17 residues. The CDR3 loop is CASSLRSTAGINNEQFF. The CDR3 DNA sequence: TGTGCCAGCAGCCTCAGGTCGACAGCGGGAATAAACAATGAGCAGTTCTTC.

The J gene is TRBJ1-3, the V gene TRBV6-1; D possibly corresponds to TRBD1 (6 bases). V gave up 8 bases and J gave up 4 bases, with 9 bases separating them. The CDR3 runs to 12 residues. Germline V lookup: CDR1 MNHNS, CDR2 SASEGT. For the CDR3, the DNA is TGTGCCAGCCGGACAGACGGAAACACCATATATTTT. It specifies CASRTDGNTIYF.